One sample yielded the 28 T cell receptor beta chains listed below, sequenced in a study of identifying expanded T cells in peripheral blood. Clones were read by immunoSEQ multiplex PCR, and TCRdb kept only the in-frame ones, dropping some. Among about 120,000 clones listed, approximately 80% were seen once. Sequenced material: blood. The receptor source for this set is a person between 18 and 69 years old in good health.

V and J are TRBV6-1 and TRBJ2-7; D might be TRBD2 (6 bases). From germline, CDR1 is MNHNS and CDR2 SASEGT. The CDR3 is 15 amino acids. The V and J ends lost 6 bases and 0 bases respectively, with 15 bases between them. CDR3 bases: TGTGCCAGCAGCCCATGGGGGGTCTTCTCCTACGAGCAGTACTTC. Amino acids: CASSPWGVFSYEQYF.

The rearrangement uses TRBV27 and TRBJ2-5; TRBD2 matches at 12 bases. The CDR3 is 17 residues long. The trim removed 5 bases at V and 0 bases at J, leaving 7 bases unmatched. The germline V gene encodes CDR1 MNHEY and CDR2 SMNVEV (reference sequence). CDR3 sequence: CASSLKGLAGYQETQYF. Here the CDR3 DNA reads TGTGCCAGCAGTCTTAAAGGACTAGCGGGGTACCAAGAGACCCAGTACTTC.

The chain is built from TRBV7-2 and TRBJ2-5, with D possibly TRBD2 on 6 matching bases. From germline, CDR1 is SGHTA and CDR2 FQGNSA. V lost 3 bases, J lost 1 base, and 15 bases lay in between. This CDR3 comprises 16 residues. The CDR3 here is CASSLGQGGFQETQYF. Written as DNA, the CDR3 is TGTGCCAGCAGCTTGGGGCAGGGAGGTTTCCAAGAGACCCAGTACTTC.

The rearrangement uses TRBV6-6 and TRBJ1-5, with D tentatively TRBD1 (6 bases). Trimming shortened V by 8 bases and J by 4 bases, and 18 bases separated the two germline ends. Germline assignment: CDR1 MNHNY and CDR2 SVGAGI (reference sequence). The CDR3 consists of 15 residues. CDR3 protein: CASLYRDIPNQPQHF. The CDR3 DNA sequence: TGTGCCAGCCTTTACCGGGACATACCAAATCAGCCCCAGCATTTT.

The chain joins TRBV27 to TRBJ2-1, with TRBD2 matching over 9 bases. J lost 9 bases, V lost 2 bases, and 8 bases had no gene match. The CDR3 covers 15 residues. Germline V gene lookup returns CDR1 MNHEY and CDR2 SMNVEV (reference sequence). The CDR3 DNA reads as TGTGCCAGCAGTTTAGTACCAGCGGGGGGAGCTGAGCAGTTCTTC. Amino acid sequence: CASSLVPAGGAEQFF.

The rearrangement uses TRBV6-5 and TRBJ2-5, with 10 bases lining up with TRBD1. This CDR3 comprises 14 residues. CDR1 is MNHEY, CDR2 SVGAGI, per germline. After removal of 11 bases from V and 4 bases from J, the junction contained 10 bases not matched to a gene. CDR3 sequence reads: CACSRGTGVETQYF. The CDR3 DNA reads as TGTGCCTGTTCTCGGGGGACAGGGGTAGAGACCCAGTACTTC.

The V gene is TRBV6-5, the J gene TRBJ1-1; 8 bases align to TRBD1. J lost 0 bases, V lost 6 bases, and 6 bases had no gene match. Germline V lookup: CDR1 MNHEY, CDR2 SVGAGI. This CDR3 has 15 residues. In DNA, the CDR3 is TGTGCCAGCAGACCCTCGGGACAGGTGAACACTGAAGCTTTCTTT. It encodes CASRPSGQVNTEAFF.

The gene calls are TRBV9 and TRBJ2-7; 10 bases agree with TRBD1. The CDR3 is 16 residues long. Losses at the gene ends were 1 base for V and 5 bases for J; bases not matched to a gene: 9. Germline V gene data show CDR1 as SGDLS and CDR2 as YYNGEE. This CDR3 is CASSVFSTGGLHEQYF. DNA of the CDR3: TGTGCCAGCAGCGTATTCTCGACAGGGGGCTTGCACGAGCAGTACTTC.

This clone was seen just once. V gene TRBV5-4 combines with J gene TRBJ2-7; no reliable D call. The CDR3 is 16 amino acids. Germline lookup yields CDR1 SGHNT and CDR2 YYREEE (reference sequence). V gave up 4 bases and J gave up 2 bases, with 19 bases separating them. This CDR3 is CASSREIRPGPYEQYF. CDR3 nucleotides: TGTGCCAGCAGCCGAGAAATTAGACCCGGACCCTACGAGCAGTACTTC.

This chain connects TRBV18 to TRBJ1-1, with 7 bases lining up with TRBD1. This CDR3 region has 18 residues. Germline values: CDR1 KGHSH, CDR2 LQKENI. The trim removed 3 bases at V and 5 bases at J, leaving 18 bases unmatched. The CDR3 region is CASSPYPNGQAGGTEAFF. Here the CDR3 DNA reads TGTGCCAGCTCACCCTACCCAAACGGACAGGCTGGAGGGACTGAAGCTTTCTTT. The variable domain in full, completed from reference TRBV18 and TRBJ1-1, reads NAGVMQNPRHLVRRRGQEARLRCSPMKGHSHVYWYRQLPEEGLKFMVYLQKENIIDESGMPKERFSAEFPKEGPSILRIQQVVRGDSAAYFCASSPYPNGQAGGTEAFFGQGTRLTVV.

The chain employs TRBV2 and TRBJ2-2; D unresolved. This CDR3 region has 11 residues. CDR1 is SNHLY and CDR2 is FYNNEI in the germline V gene. Trimming shortened V by 6 bases and J by 5 bases, and 4 bases separated the two germline ends. The CDR3 loop is CASRQTGELFF. The CDR3 DNA sequence: TGTGCCAGCAGGCAGACCGGGGAGCTGTTTTTT.

The gene calls are TRBV6-6 and TRBJ2-1; 8 nucleotides align to TRBD2. Per the germline V gene, CDR1 is MNHNY and CDR2 is SVGAGI (reference sequence). J gave up 1 base and V 0 bases, and 2 bases lay outside the gene matches. The CDR3 sequence is 16 residues long. CDR3 loop: CASSYSGGESYNEQFF. Here the CDR3 DNA reads TGTGCCAGCAGTTACTCCGGGGGGGAATCCTACAATGAGCAGTTCTTC.

This clone was observed once. This sequence joins TRBV14 and TRBJ2-2; D is undetermined. The CDR3 consists of 13 residues. The V end was cut by 0 bases, the J end by 6 bases, with 5 bases between. Germline assignment: CDR1 SGHDN and CDR2 FVKESK. In nucleotides, the CDR3 is TGTGCCAGCAGCCAAGATGGTGCCGGGGAGCTGTTTTTT. It yields the protein CASSQDGAGELFF.

This chain uses TRBV25-1 with TRBJ1-2; TRBD1 is a possible D gene (5 bases). The V end lost 4 bases, the J end lost 8 bases, and 11 bases lay between the germline ends. The germline V gene has CDR1 MGHDK and CDR2 SYGVNS. The CDR3 runs to 12 residues. CDR3 region: CASSAIGAGYTF. The CDR3 region has the DNA TGTGCCAGCAGTGCTATAGGGGCGGGCTACACCTTC.

The J gene is TRBJ1-2, the V gene TRBV7-9, with D possibly being TRBD1 (5 bases). V was cut by 3 bases and J by 0 bases, with 14 bases left in between. Germline V gene lookup returns CDR1 SEHNR and CDR2 FQNEAQ (reference sequence). This CDR3 spans 16 amino acids. The CDR3 region is CASSFLLRGPNYGYTF. The CDR3, as DNA: TGTGCCAGCAGCTTCCTTCTGAGGGGCCCTAACTATGGCTACACCTTC. The full variable domain, in which reference TRBV7-9 and TRBJ1-2 provide the parts outside the CDR3, is DTGVSQNPRHKITKRGQNVTFRCDPISEHNRLYWYRQTLGQGPEFLTYFQNEAQLEKSRLLSDRFSAERPKGSFSTLEIQRTEQGDSAMYLCASSFLLRGPNYGYTFGSGTRLTVV.

This rearrangement joins TRBV2 to TRBJ2-3, with 11 bases that match TRBD2. The CDR3 has 15 residues. Trimming took 5 bases from V and 5 from J; bases not matched to a gene: 6. Germline CDR1 is SNHLY and CDR2 is FYNNEI. This CDR3 reads CASSSRTSGGDTQYF. In DNA form, the CDR3 reads TGTGCCAGCAGTAGTCGCACTAGCGGGGGAGATACGCAGTATTTT.

J is TRBJ2-3 and V is TRBV6-5, with D perhaps matching TRBD1 (6 bases). V dropped 7 bases and J dropped 4 bases, with 15 bases sitting between them. The CDR3 loop spans 14 amino acids. Germline CDR1 is MNHEY and CDR2 is SVGAGI. CDR3 amino acids: CASKVSQGSDTQYF. Here the CDR3 DNA reads TGTGCCAGCAAGGTTTCTCAGGGGTCAGATACGCAGTATTTT.

This clone has just a few counts. The chain employs TRBV15 and TRBJ1-5; D unresolved. V shed 5 bases and J shed 0 bases, with 11 bases lying between them. The CDR3 sequence is 15 residues long. Germline values: CDR1 LNHNV, CDR2 YYDKDF (reference sequence). The CDR3 DNA is TGTGCCACCAGCCGCCCTTCCTTTAGCAATCAGCCCCAGCATTTT. Translating it yields CATSRPSFSNQPQHF.

CDR3 sequence (DNA): TGTGCCAGCAGTATACAGGGGGCATACCGTAACTATGGCTACACCTTC. Translated: CASSIQGAYRNYGYTF. V gene TRBV2 combines with J gene TRBJ1-2; TRBD1 aligns across 9 bases. Germline values: CDR1 SNHLY, CDR2 FYNNEI. This CDR3 contains 16 residues. V dropped 5 bases and J dropped 1; count of bases not matched to a gene: 8.

The chain joins TRBV7-2 to TRBJ2-7; the D gene is possibly TRBD1 (5 bases). In germline, CDR1 is SGHTA, CDR2 FQGNSA. This CDR3 is 14 amino acids long. The ends were cut back, 5 bases at V and 6 bases at J, with 17 bases in the middle. The DNA for the CDR3 is TGTGCCAGCAGCCCGCAGGGAATACTCTCCGAGCAGTACTTC. This gives the protein CASSPQGILSEQYF.

The rearrangement uses TRBV7-2 and TRBJ2-3, with TRBD2 matching 7 bases. After removal of 6 bases from V and 2 bases from J, the junction contained 5 bases not matched to a gene. The CDR3 is 14 amino acids. CDR1 and CDR2 (germline): SGHTA, FQGNSA. The CDR3 nucleotides are TGTGCCAGCAGGGAGGGACTAATCACAGATACGCAGTATTTT. Translation gives CASREGLITDTQYF.

The chain uses TRBV9 and TRBJ1-6; the D gene is possibly TRBD1 (6 bases). In germline, CDR1 is SGDLS, CDR2 YYNGEE. V lost 2 bases to trimming and J lost 5 bases, with 14 bases between them. This CDR3 is 16 amino acids long. The CDR3 loop reads CASSVGRGMDNSPLHF. The CDR3 DNA follows: TGTGCCAGCAGCGTGGGCAGGGGAATGGATAATTCACCCCTCCACTTT. Full variable domain (rest looked up from reference TRBV9 and TRBJ1-6): DSGVTQTPKHLITATGQRVTLRCSPRSGDLSVYWYQQSLDQGLQFLIQYYNGEERAKGNILERFSAQQFPDLHSELNLSSLELGDSALYFCASSVGRGMDNSPLHFGNGTRLTVT.

The table lists this clone with a few counts. V gene TRBV29-1 combines with J gene TRBJ1-1; D not resolved. CDR1 is SQVTM and CDR2 is ANQGSEA in the germline V gene. The CDR3 consists of 12 residues. V dropped 2 bases and J dropped 4 bases, with 8 bases sitting between them. CDR3 nucleotides: TGCAGCGTTGAAAGCATTGGCACTGAAGCTTTCTTT. Its translation is CSVESIGTEAFF.

The chain joins TRBV5-1 to TRBJ2-7; D not resolved. The CDR3 has 17 amino acids. Germline loops: CDR1 SGHRS, CDR2 YFSETQ. The V and J ends lost 0 bases and 0 bases respectively, with 16 bases between them. CDR3 DNA: TGCGCCAGCAGCTTGGGCCGGCGGAGCATATACTCCTACGAGCAGTACTTC. Encoded protein: CASSLGRRSIYSYEQYF.

The chain has TRBV4-3 and TRBJ2-7, with 12 bases aligning to TRBD2. Germline V gives CDR1 LGHNA, CDR2 YSLEER. Germline trimming cut 1 base from V and 3 bases from J; bases unmatched to any gene: 1. The CDR3 is 15 amino acids. For the CDR3, the DNA is TGCGCCAGCAGCCAAGGGACTAGCGGGGACTACGAGCAGTACTTC. This gives the protein CASSQGTSGDYEQYF.

The V call is TRBV6-1, the J call TRBJ2-7; D gene unclear. The CDR3 sequence is 13 residues long. V was shortened by 6 bases and J by 3 bases, with 12 bases between the two germline ends. Germline V gene lookup returns CDR1 MNHNS and CDR2 SASEGT. CDR3 protein: CASRTVTIYEQYF. The CDR3 DNA reads as TGTGCCAGCAGAACAGTTACTATCTACGAGCAGTACTTC.

The chain joins TRBV27 to TRBJ2-7; D tentatively fits TRBD1 or TRBD2 (5 bases each). This CDR3 is built from 15 residues. Germline values: CDR1 MNHEY, CDR2 SMNVEV (reference sequence). V was cut by 1 base and J by 4 bases, with 14 bases left in between. CDR3 protein: CASSLYGVGDYEQYF. The CDR3 nucleotides are TGTGCCAGCAGTTTATACGGGGTAGGGGATTACGAGCAGTACTTC.

V is TRBV6-4 and J is TRBJ1-1; 7 nucleotides align to TRBD1. The CDR3 runs 14 residues. Unmatched junction bases numbered 4, after V lost 2 bases and J lost 4 bases. Germline-derived CDR1 and CDR2 are MRHNA and SNTAGT. CDR3 region: CASSDTDRTTEAFF. The CDR3 DNA is TGTGCCAGCAGTGACACGGACAGGACCACTGAAGCTTTCTTT.